The 21 T cell receptor beta chains given below trace back to one sample, sequenced in a study of T-cell memory formation after mild COVID-19. Using its own MiXCR run on the 5' RACE reads, TCRdb lists one record per CDR3 protein. Here the sample spans about 540,000 distinct CDR3 sequences, approximately 20% being singletons. The material sequenced was PBMCs or a T cell subset sorted from them (not recorded which). The receptors stem from an adult woman who had mild COVID-19 (a few samples of this study predate the infection). Cell type and time point are not known.

The chain carries TRBV6-5 and TRBJ2-5, with a possible D match to TRBD2 (6 bases). With 2 bases removed from V and 6 bases from J, the gap between germline ends came to 7 bases. The germline V gene has CDR1 MNHEY and CDR2 SVGAGI. This CDR3 has 12 residues. The CDR3 is CASSYGGKTQYF. Written as DNA, the CDR3 is TGTGCCAGCAGTTACGGAGGGAAGACCCAGTACTTC.

A few counts support this clonotype. The chain carries TRBV5-1 and TRBJ2-6; D uncertain. CDR3 length: 17 amino acids. CDR1 is SGHRS and CDR2 is YFSETQ in the germline V gene. Between the trimmed V and J ends, which lost 2 bases and 2 bases, there was a span of 14 bases. The CDR3 DNA sequence: TGCGCCAGCAGCTTACCTCTCCCCGCCCCTGGGGCCAACGTCCTGACTTTC. Its translation: CASSLPLPAPGANVLTF. The full variable domain, its missing parts supplied by reference TRBV5-1 and TRBJ2-6, is KAGVTQTPRYLIKTRGQQVTLSCSPISGHRSVSWYQQTPGQGLQFLFEYFSETQRNKGNFPGRFSGRQFSNSRSEMNVSTLELGDSALYLCASSLPLPAPGANVLTFGAGSRLTVL.

This clonotype was counted between two and nine times. This rearrangement joins TRBV5-1 to TRBJ2-3; maybe TRBD2 (6 bases). The V gene lost 0 bases and the J gene lost 6 bases, with 17 bases spanning the gap. Germline values: CDR1 SGHRS, CDR2 YFSETQ. This CDR3 contains 16 residues. The CDR3 loop reads CASSLETAGFGDTQYF. The CDR3 nucleotides read TGCGCCAGCAGCTTGGAAACGGCGGGATTTGGGGATACGCAGTATTTT.

This sequence joins TRBV29-1 and TRBJ1-2; TRBD1 aligns across 8 bases. The CDR3 is 11 amino acids. The V and J ends lost 7 bases and 6 bases, in that order; junction bases with no gene match: 4. Germline assignment: CDR1 SQVTM and CDR2 ANQGSEA. CDR3 residues: CSARQGNGYTF. CDR3 DNA sequence: TGCAGCGCCAGACAGGGGAATGGCTACACCTTC.

This clonotype was seen only a few times. This chain joins TRBV6-2 or TRBV6-3 and TRBJ2-7; no reliable D call. V was trimmed by 7 bases and J by 6 bases, leaving 10 bases between them. Germline-derived CDR1 and CDR2 are MNHEY and SVGEGT. The CDR3 consists of 11 residues. The CDR3 coding sequence is TGTGCCAGCAAACAAGCGTCCGAGCAGTACTTC. Protein product: CASKQASEQYF.

This clonotype occurred a few times. This rearrangement joins TRBV5-6 to TRBJ1-4, with D perhaps matching TRBD1 (6 bases). Germline V CDR1 and CDR2: SGHDT, YYEEEE. The CDR3 loop spans 14 amino acids. V was cut by 3 bases and J by 8 bases, with 14 bases left in between. For the CDR3, the DNA is TGTGCCAGCAGCTCACCAGGGGTAGGGGAAAAACTGTTTTTT. Its protein product is CASSSPGVGEKLFF.

The chain combines TRBV6-1 with TRBJ1-5; no reliable D call. Germline CDR1 is MNHNS and CDR2 is SASEGT. The CDR3 has 18 residues. V lost 3 bases, J lost 8 bases, and 26 bases lay in between. CDR3 region: CASSDGWGNGVRAEPQHF. Here the CDR3 DNA reads TGTGCCAGCAGTGATGGATGGGGAAACGGTGTAAGAGCGGAGCCCCAGCATTTT.

This rearrangement joins TRBV30 to TRBJ1-1; D remains ambiguous. Germline-derived CDR1 and CDR2 are GTSNPN and SVGIG (reference sequence). Trimming removed 4 bases at V and 4 bases at J, with 7 bases between. CDR3 length: 11 residues. CDR3 loop: CAWKGFTEAFF. In DNA, the CDR3 is TGTGCCTGGAAGGGATTCACTGAAGCTTTCTTT.

This clonotype turned up a few times. The rearrangement uses TRBV10-3 and TRBJ2-1; D unresolved. V was cut by 4 bases and J by 4 bases, with 5 bases left in between. CDR3 length: 12 residues. Germline CDR1 ENHRY, CDR2 SYGVKD. The CDR3 DNA reads TGTGCCATCAGTGGGATTTACAATGAGCAGTTCTTC. It translates to CAISGIYNEQFF.

A few counts support this clonotype. The gene calls are TRBV5-1 and TRBJ1-2; D unclear. The CDR3 covers 15 residues. Germline V gives CDR1 SGHRS, CDR2 YFSETQ. Deletions cut 1 base from V and 8 bases from J, with 18 bases between. CDR3: CASSLLGNAADGYTF. The CDR3 DNA follows: TGCGCCAGCAGCTTGTTGGGCAACGCGGCGGACGGCTACACCTTC.

In the case of this clonotype: One end of the junction is discordant with germline, which a read error may explain. CDR3 nucleotides: TGTGCCAGCAGAGAAGACAGGGTAGGAGCCGGGGAGCTGTTTTTT. Translation: CASREDRVGAGELFF. This chain joins TRBV2 and TRBJ2-2; 7 bases agree with TRBD1. The CDR3 has 15 residues. The V gene's germline CDR1 is SNHLY and CDR2 FYNNEI.

The J gene is TRBJ2-3, the V gene TRBV5-6, with D tentatively TRBD2 (6 bases). V lost 0 bases, J lost 2 bases, and 10 bases lay in between. The CDR3 totals 15 residues. In germline, CDR1 is SGHDT, CDR2 YYEEEE. The CDR3 DNA sequence: TGTGCCAGCAGCTTGGGCGGGGTGGACACAGATACGCAGTATTTT. Protein product: CASSLGGVDTDTQYF.

The chain combines TRBV5-1 with TRBJ1-4, with 9 bases identical to TRBD1. The CDR3 has 14 residues. Germline V gives CDR1 SGHRS, CDR2 YFSETQ. Trimming cost V 4 bases and J 8 bases; bases outside gene matches: 6. This chain's CDR3 is CASSLDRGEEKLFF. CDR3 DNA sequence: TGCGCCAGCAGCCTGGACAGGGGAGAGGAAAAACTGTTTTTT.

This clonotype was counted only a few times. The chain is built from TRBV7-2 and TRBJ2-5, with 9 bases lining up with TRBD1. The CDR3 has 18 residues. Germline lookup yields CDR1 SGHTA and CDR2 FQGNSA. The junction had 12 bases not matched to a gene; V was cut back by 0 bases and J by 4 bases. CDR3 nucleotide sequence: TGTGCCAGCAGCTTAGCCTTCAATATCGGGACAGGGAGAGAGACCCAGTACTTC. Translated: CASSLAFNIGTGRETQYF.

This clonotype was picked up a small number of times. The rearrangement links TRBV6-6 to TRBJ2-3; 9 bases fit TRBD1. This CDR3 region has 15 residues. V trimming: 8 bases; J trimming: 2 bases; junction bases outside the gene matches: 8. The V gene's germline CDR1 is MNHNY and CDR2 SVGAGI (reference sequence). CDR3 region: CASAMRDRATDTQYF. The DNA for the CDR3 is TGTGCCAGCGCCATGCGGGACAGGGCCACAGATACGCAGTATTTT.

V usage is TRBV20-1 and J usage is TRBJ2-2; D remains unclear. The CDR3 is 16 residues long. Germline V gene sequence: CDR1 DFQATT, CDR2 SNEGSKA (reference sequence). The V end was cut by 6 bases, the J end by 2 bases, with 19 bases between. CDR3 bases: TGCAGTGCGATTGACCCCCGGGCGACAAACACCGGGGAGCTGTTTTTT. This codes for CSAIDPRATNTGELFF.

This clonotype was picked up a small number of times. This chain links TRBV12-3 or TRBV12-4 with TRBJ1-1; 9 bases align to TRBD1. This CDR3 spans 14 amino acids. Unmatched junction bases numbered 6, after V lost 5 bases and J lost 5 bases. CDR3 sequence reads: CASSATGGWTEAFF. As DNA, the CDR3 is TGTGCCAGCAGTGCGACAGGGGGATGGACTGAAGCTTTCTTT.

This clonotype was seen only a few times. V gene TRBV12-3 or TRBV12-4 combines with J gene TRBJ2-3, with 9 nucleotides matching TRBD2. After removal of 5 bases from V and 4 bases from J, the junction contained 7 bases not matched to a gene. The CDR3 spans 15 residues. CDR3 residues: CASSDSGRGADTQYF. The CDR3 bases are TGTGCCAGCAGTGATAGCGGGAGAGGGGCAGATACGCAGTATTTT.

The chain carries TRBV18 and TRBJ2-7, with 7 nucleotides matching TRBD2. CDR3 size: 17 residues. Germline CDR1 and CDR2: KGHSH and LQKENI. Trimming removed 3 bases from V and 2 bases from J; junction bases left unmatched: 13. The CDR3: CASSPAPSGLGAYEQYF. Here the CDR3 DNA reads TGTGCCAGCTCACCGGCTCCATCTGGACTAGGGGCCTACGAGCAGTACTTC.

This clonotype came up a few times. The chain carries TRBV5-1 and TRBJ2-3; no firm D call. Trimming removed 2 bases at V and 6 bases at J, with 13 bases between. CDR1 is SGHRS, CDR2 YFSETQ, per germline. This CDR3 has 14 residues. This CDR3 reads CASSFGSGRDTQYF. The DNA of the CDR3 is TGCGCCAGCAGCTTCGGGTCCGGTCGGGATACGCAGTATTTT.

This clonotype appeared a few times. The chain joins TRBV24-1 to TRBJ1-2; D not resolved. Per the germline V gene, CDR1 is KGHDR and CDR2 is SFDVKD. CDR3 size: 11 residues. V lost 5 bases, J lost 2 bases, and 2 bases lay in between. CDR3 bases: TGTGCCACCAGTGGAAACTATGGCTACACCTTC. It is translated as CATSGNYGYTF.